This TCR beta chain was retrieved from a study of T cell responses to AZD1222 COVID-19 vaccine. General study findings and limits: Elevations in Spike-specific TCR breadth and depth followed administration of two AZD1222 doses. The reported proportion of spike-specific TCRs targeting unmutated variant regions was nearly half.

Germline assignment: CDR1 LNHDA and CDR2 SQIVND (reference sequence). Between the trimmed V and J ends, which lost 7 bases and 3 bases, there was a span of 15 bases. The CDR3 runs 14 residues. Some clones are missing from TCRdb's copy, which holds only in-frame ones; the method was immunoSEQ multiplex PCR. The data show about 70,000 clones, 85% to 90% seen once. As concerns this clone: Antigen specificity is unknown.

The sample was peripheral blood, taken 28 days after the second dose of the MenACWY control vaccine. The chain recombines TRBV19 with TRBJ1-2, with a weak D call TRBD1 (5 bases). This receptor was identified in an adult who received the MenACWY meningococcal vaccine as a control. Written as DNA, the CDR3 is TGTGCCAGTACCCGGCGGGGGGACGACTATGGCTACACCTTC. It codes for CASTRRGDDYGYTF. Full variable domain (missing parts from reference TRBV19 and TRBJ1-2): DGGITQSPKYLFRKEGQNVTLSCEQNLNHDAMYWYRQDPGQGLRLIYYSQIVNDFQKGDIAEGYSVSREKKESFPLTVTSAQKNPTAFYLCASTRRGDDYGYTFGSGTRLTVV.